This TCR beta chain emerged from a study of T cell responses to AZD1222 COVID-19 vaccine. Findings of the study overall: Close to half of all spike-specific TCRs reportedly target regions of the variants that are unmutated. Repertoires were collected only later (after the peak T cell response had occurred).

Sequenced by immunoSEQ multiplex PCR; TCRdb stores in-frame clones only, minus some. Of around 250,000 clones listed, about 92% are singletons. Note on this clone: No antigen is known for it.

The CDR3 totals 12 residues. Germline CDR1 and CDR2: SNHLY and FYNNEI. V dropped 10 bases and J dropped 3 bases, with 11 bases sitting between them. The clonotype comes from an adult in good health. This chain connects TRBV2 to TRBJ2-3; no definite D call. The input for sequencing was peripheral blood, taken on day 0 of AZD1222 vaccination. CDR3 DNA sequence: TGTGCCAATCTCCGTGGGACAGATACGCAGTATTTT. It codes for CANLRGTDTQYF.